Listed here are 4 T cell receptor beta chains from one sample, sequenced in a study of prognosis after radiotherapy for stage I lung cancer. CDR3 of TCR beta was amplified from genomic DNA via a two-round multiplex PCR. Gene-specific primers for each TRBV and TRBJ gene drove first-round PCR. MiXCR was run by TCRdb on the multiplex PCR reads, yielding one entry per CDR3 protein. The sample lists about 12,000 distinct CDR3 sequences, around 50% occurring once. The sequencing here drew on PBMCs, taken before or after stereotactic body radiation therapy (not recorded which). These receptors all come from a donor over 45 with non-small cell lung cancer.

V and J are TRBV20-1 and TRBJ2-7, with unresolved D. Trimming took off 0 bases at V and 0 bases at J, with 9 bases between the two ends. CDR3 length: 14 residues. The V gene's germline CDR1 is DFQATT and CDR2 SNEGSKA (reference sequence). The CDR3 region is CSARDPRRSYEQYF. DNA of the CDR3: TGCAGTGCTAGAGACCCTCGCCGCTCCTACGAGCAGTACTTC.

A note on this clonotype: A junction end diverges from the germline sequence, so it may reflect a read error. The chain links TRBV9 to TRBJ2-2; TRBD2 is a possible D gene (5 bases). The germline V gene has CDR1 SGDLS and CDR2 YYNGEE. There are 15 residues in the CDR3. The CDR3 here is CASSVTTSNTGELFF. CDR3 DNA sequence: TGTGCCAGCAGCGTAACCACTAGTAACACCGGGGAGCTTTTTTTT.

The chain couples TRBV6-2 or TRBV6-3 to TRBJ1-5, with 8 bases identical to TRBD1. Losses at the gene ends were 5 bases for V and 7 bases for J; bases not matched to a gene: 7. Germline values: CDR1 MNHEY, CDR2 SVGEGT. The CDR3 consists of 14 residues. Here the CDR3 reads CASSAQGAGQPQHF. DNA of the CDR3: TGTGCCAGCAGTGCGCAGGGGGCTGGACAGCCCCAGCATTTT.

For the CDR3, the DNA is TGTGCCAGCAGTCGGACTAGCGGTATGTCCTACGAGCAGTACTTC. Translation gives CASSRTSGMSYEQYF. V and J are TRBV6-1 and TRBJ2-7, with 10 bases that match TRBD2. The CDR3 has 15 amino acids. V gave up 5 bases and J gave up 1 base; unmatched junction bases: 5. Germline loops: CDR1 MNHNS, CDR2 SASEGT.